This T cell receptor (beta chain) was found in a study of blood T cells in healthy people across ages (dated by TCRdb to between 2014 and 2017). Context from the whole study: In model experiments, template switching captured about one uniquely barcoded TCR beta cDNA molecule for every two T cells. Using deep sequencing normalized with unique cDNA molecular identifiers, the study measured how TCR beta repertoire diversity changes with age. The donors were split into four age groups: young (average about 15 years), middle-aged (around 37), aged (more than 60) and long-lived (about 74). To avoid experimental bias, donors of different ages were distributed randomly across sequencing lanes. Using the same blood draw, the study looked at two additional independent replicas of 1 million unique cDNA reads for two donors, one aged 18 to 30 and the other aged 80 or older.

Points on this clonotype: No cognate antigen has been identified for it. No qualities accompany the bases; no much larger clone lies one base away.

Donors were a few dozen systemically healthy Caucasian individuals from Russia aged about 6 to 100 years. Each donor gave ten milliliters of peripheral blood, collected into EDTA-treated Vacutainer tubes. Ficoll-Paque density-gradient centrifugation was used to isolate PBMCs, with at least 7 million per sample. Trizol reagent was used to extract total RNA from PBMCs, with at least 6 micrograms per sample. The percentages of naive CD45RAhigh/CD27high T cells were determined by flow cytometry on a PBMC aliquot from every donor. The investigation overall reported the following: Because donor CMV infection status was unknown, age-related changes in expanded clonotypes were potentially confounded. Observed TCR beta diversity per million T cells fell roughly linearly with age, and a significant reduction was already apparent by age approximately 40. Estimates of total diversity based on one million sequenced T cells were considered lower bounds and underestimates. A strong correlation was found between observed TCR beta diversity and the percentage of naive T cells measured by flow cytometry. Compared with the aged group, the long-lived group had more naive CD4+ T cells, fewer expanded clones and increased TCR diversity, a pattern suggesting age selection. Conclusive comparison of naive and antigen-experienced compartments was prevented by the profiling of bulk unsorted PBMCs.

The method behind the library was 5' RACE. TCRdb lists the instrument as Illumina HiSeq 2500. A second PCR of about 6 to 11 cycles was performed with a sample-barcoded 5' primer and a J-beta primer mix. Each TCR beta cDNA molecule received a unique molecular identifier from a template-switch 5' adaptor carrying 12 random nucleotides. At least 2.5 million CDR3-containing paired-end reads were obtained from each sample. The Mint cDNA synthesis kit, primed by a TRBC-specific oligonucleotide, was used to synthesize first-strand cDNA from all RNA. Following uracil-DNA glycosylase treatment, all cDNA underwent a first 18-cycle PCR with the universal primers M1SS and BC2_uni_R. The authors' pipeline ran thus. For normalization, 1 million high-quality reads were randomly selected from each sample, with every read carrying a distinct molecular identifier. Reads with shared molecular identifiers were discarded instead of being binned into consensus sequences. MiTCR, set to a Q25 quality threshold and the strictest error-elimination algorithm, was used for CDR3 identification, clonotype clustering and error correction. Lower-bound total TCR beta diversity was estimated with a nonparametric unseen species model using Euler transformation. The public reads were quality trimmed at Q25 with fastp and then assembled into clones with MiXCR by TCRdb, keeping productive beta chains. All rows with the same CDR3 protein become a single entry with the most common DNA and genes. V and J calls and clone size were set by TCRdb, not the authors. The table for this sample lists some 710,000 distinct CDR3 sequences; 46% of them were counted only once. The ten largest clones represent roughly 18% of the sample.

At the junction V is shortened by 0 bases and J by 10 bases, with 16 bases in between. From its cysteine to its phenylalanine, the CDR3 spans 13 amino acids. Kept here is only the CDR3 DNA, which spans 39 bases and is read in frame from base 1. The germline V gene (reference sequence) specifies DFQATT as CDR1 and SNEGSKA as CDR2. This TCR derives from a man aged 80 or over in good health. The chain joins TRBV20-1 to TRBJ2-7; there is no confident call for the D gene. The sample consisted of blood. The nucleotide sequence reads TGCAGTGCTAGAGATATGGCCGGGCTAACCCAGTACTTC. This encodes CSARDMAGLTQYF.